This entry is about one TCR beta chain. Its target is not known. The data stem from a study of identical twins. Study results and caveats: Potential partial confounding of zero-insertion analyses by invariant MAIT and iNKT cells was noted.

The CDR3 consists of 16 residues. V was pared by 2 bases and J by 0 bases, with 2 bases of the junction left unmatched. The germline CDR1 and CDR2 sequences are SGHVS and FQNEAQ. TCRdb processed the 5' RACE reads anew with MiXCR; each CDR3 protein has one entry. The data hold some 1,700,000 distinct CDR3 sequences, with 32% observed a single time. The genes are TRBV7-8 and TRBJ2-3, with 10 bases that match TRBD2. Sequencing was carried out using cord blood. The clonotype comes from a newborn girl in good health. The chain's CDR3 is CASSLLTSGSTDTQYF. In DNA, the CDR3 is TGTGCCAGCAGCTTATTGACTAGCGGGAGCACAGATACGCAGTATTTT.